What follows is one T cell receptor (beta chain) and its context. As yet, its antigen is unknown. The time point is: after neoadjuvant nivolumab, at surgical resection. Analysis of PBMCs was direct, with no culture step. This sample stems from a study of neoadjuvant anti-PD-1 for oral cavity cancer. Study background: Patients without progression received a fourth nivolumab dose around day 43, then surgical resection on days 50-56.

Study conclusions and caveats: Higher pretreatment Treg/Th17 ratios tracked higher pretreatment blood clonality.

The protocol was immunoSEQ multiplex PCR, while the TCRdb copy is restricted to in-frame clones and leaves out a portion. The sample lists around 65,000 clones, approximately 87% seen once, with 2.5% to 3.5% in the top ten. The CDR3 is made up of 17 amino acids. The V and J ends lost 6 bases and 1 base respectively, with 19 bases between them. Germline V gene lookup returns CDR1 LNHDA and CDR2 SQIVND (reference sequence). This clonotype was sampled from a person between 40 and 80 years old with oral cavity squamous cell carcinoma. J is TRBJ2-1 and V is TRBV19; a weak D match, TRBD2 (6 bases). Material: PBMCs, obtained after nivolumab (anti-PD-1) treatment. In DNA, the CDR3 is TGTGCCAGTAGAGGTCGCCCGGTGACTAGGTCCTACAATGAGCAGTTCTTC. Residues: CASRGRPVTRSYNEQFF.